The present entry profiles one TCR beta chain with its context. CDR3 length: 16 amino acids. V shed 3 bases, J shed 7 bases, and the junction held 10 bases outside the gene matches. CDR1 and CDR2 from the germline V gene are LNHDA and SQIVND (reference sequence). Assay: immunoSEQ multiplex PCR; the TCRdb copy retains only in-frame clones and omits some. The table has just over 150,000 clones, 65% to 90% seen once; the top ten hold almost 10%. The sample comes from a study of blood T cell repertoires in COVID-19. V and J are TRBV19 and TRBJ1-5, with 9 bases lining up with TRBD1. This sequence originates from a woman aged 50 to 60 with acute or convalescent COVID-19. The specimen was peripheral blood. The CDR3 protein is CASSIDGQGLKQPQHF. DNA for the CDR3: TGTGCCAGTAGTATTGATGGACAGGGGCTAAAACAGCCCCAGCATTTT.